The rows below give T cell receptor beta chains drawn from one sample of a study of beta chain features in type 1 diabetes. This table comes from immunoSEQ multiplex PCR, and its TCRdb copy is limited to in-frame clones, with some not included. The repertoire includes around 710,000 clones, 12% of them detected once, and about 0.11% sits in the top ten. The sequencing input was naive CD4+ T cells from blood. Receptors originate from a man under 40 with type 1 diabetes. Each CDR3 is given with its conserved first and last residue. Each record gives: clone size, J gene, CDR3 length, D gene, V gene, CDR3 DNA, CDR3 protein. D genes are given only for firm matches. Expanded clones are given a class, and other clones once, few, many or no size at all.

>-|TRBJ2-3|15|TRBD1|TRBV9
TGTGCCAGCAGCGCCAGACAGGGAACCACAGATACGCAGTATTTT
CASSARQGTTDTQYF
>few|TRBJ2-3|13|-|TRBV5-6
TGTGCCAGCAGCTGGGGTTACGGAGATACGCAGTATTTT
CASSWGYGDTQYF
>few|TRBJ1-4|17|-|TRBV5-1
TGCGCCAGCAGCTTGGACGGCGAGCCTGTCTGGAATGAAAAACTGTTTTTT
CASSLDGEPVWNEKLFF
>few|TRBJ2-5|12|-|TRBV29-1
TGCAGCGCCGGGGACCAACAAGAGACCCAGTACTTC
CSAGDQQETQYF
>-|TRBJ2-5|13|-|TRBV4-2
TGTGCCAGCAGCCCCACAGCACAAGAGACCCAGTACTTC
CASSPTAQETQYF
>few|TRBJ2-2|16|TRBD2|TRBV4-2
TGTGCCAGCAGCCCGAACCGACTAGCGGACACCGGGGAGCTGTTTTTT
CASSPNRLADTGELFF
>-|TRBJ2-7|12|-|TRBV5-1
TGCGCCAGCAGCCCCAACACGGTCGAGCAGTACTTC
CASSPNTVEQYF
>few|TRBJ2-1|15|TRBD2|TRBV7-9
TGTGCCAGCAGCTTGAGCGGGACCTCCTACAATGAGCAGTTCTTC
CASSLSGTSYNEQFF
>few|TRBJ1-2|14|TRBD1|TRBV9
TGTGCCAGCAGCCCCGGACAGGGGGACGGTGGCTACACCTTC
CASSPGQGDGGYTF
>-|TRBJ2-4|12|-|TRBV2
TGTGCCAGCACTCTTGGTCGGGGCATTCAGTACTTC
CASTLGRGIQYF
>-|TRBJ1-5|13|-|TRBV27
TGTGCCAGCAGCACAGGGCTAAATCAGCCCCAGCATTTT
CASSTGLNQPQHF
>-|TRBJ1-3|17|TRBD1|TRBV9
TGTGCCAGCAGCCCCCGGGACAGGGATGCCTCTGGAAACACCATATATTTT
CASSPRDRDASGNTIYF
>few|TRBJ2-4|15|TRBD1|TRBV29-1
TGCAGCGTGTTAGGACAGGGGATGCCCAAAAACATTCAGTACTTC
CSVLGQGMPKNIQYF
>few|TRBJ1-3|12|-|TRBV28
TGTGCCAGCACCCCCTTCGGAAACACCATATATTTT
CASTPFGNTIYF
>few|TRBJ1-5|14|TRBD1|TRBV10-3
TGTGCCATCAGTGAGGGACAGGGGGATCAGCCCCAGCATTTT
CAISEGQGDQPQHF
>few|TRBJ1-1|13|-|TRBV2
TGTGCCAGCAGGGACGATCAGAACACTGAAGCTTTCTTT
CASRDDQNTEAFF
>-|TRBJ2-5|13|TRBD1|TRBV2
TGTGCCAGCAGTGGACAGGGTCAAGAGACCCAGTACTTC
CASSGQGQETQYF
>few|TRBJ2-3|15|-|TRBV7-2
TGTGCCAGCAGCTCACGTCCGGGGGCCCCAGATACGCAGTATTTT
CASSSRPGAPDTQYF
>few|TRBJ1-2|15|-|TRBV14
TGTGCCAGCAGCCAAGCACTGAGGGGTACCTATGGCTACACCTTC
CASSQALRGTYGYTF
>-|TRBJ2-4|15|TRBD1|TRBV28
TGTGCCAGCAGTTCAGGGGGCTTGGGCAAAAACATTCAGTACTTC
CASSSGGLGKNIQYF
>few|TRBJ2-5|12|-|TRBV29-1
TGCAGCGCTCAGCGGCAGGGTGAGACCCAGTACTTC
CSAQRQGETQYF
>-|TRBJ2-3|14|-|TRBV19
TGTGCCAGTAGTATAGGACTCGCCCCAGATACGCAGTATTTT
CASSIGLAPDTQYF
>few|TRBJ1-5|15|TRBD1|TRBV10-3
TGTGCCATCAGTGAGTCCCGACAGGGTCAGCAGCCCCAGCATTTT
CAISESRQGQQPQHF
>few|TRBJ2-7|15|-|TRBV14
TGTGCCAGCAGCTCGGTGGGGGGCGTCTCCTACGAGCAGTACTTC
CASSSVGGVSYEQYF
>few|TRBJ2-6|16|TRBD1|TRBV9
TGTGCCAGCAGCGGGACAGGGACCTCTGGGGCCAACGTCCTGACTTTC
CASSGTGTSGANVLTF
>-|TRBJ1-5|15|-|TRBV6-6
TGTGCCAGCAGTTACTGGGAGAGTCGCAATCAGCCCCAGCATTTT
CASSYWESRNQPQHF
>few|TRBJ1-2|11|-|TRBV29-1
TGCAGCGCCTGGACAAACTATGGCTACACCTTC
CSAWTNYGYTF
>once|TRBJ1-2|15|TRBD1|TRBV4-3
TGCGCCAGCAGCCAAGTGGGGACAGGGATCTCCGGCTACACCTTC
CASSQVGTGISGYTF
>-|TRBJ2-7|13|TRBD2|TRBV30
TGTGCCTGGAGCGCAAGCGGGGGTACCGAGCAGTACTTC
CAWSASGGTEQYF
>few|TRBJ1-6|15|-|TRBV18
TGTGCCAGCTCGCTCGGATCGGGGGCGGATTCACCCCTCCACTTT
CASSLGSGADSPLHF
>-|TRBJ2-1|17|TRBD2|TRBV11-3
TGTGCCAGCAGCTTGATGATAGCGGGGTCTACGAACAATGAGCAGTTCTTC
CASSLMIAGSTNNEQFF
>-|TRBJ1-2|15|-|TRBV7-2
TGTGCCAGCAGCTTAGATCCCGACTTCACCTATGGCTACACCTTC
CASSLDPDFTYGYTF
>-|TRBJ2-1|15|TRBD1|TRBV30
TGTGCCTGGACCAGGGACAGTGGGCCCTACAATGAGCAGTTCTTC
CAWTRDSGPYNEQFF
>-|TRBJ2-6|17|-|TRBV19
TGTGCCAGTAGTATAACCAGGGACCCCGCTGGGGCCAACGTCCTGACTTTC
CASSITRDPAGANVLTF
>few|TRBJ2-3|14|-|TRBV7-8
TGTGCCAGCAGCCTTAGCTACTACACAGATACGCAGTATTTT
CASSLSYYTDTQYF
>few|TRBJ1-2|14|-|TRBV6-1
TGTGCCAGCAGACACAGCCAACGGGACTATGGCTACACCTTC
CASRHSQRDYGYTF
>-|TRBJ2-5|16|-|TRBV7-8
TGTGCCAGCAGCTTAAGAGGAGGGACCCGACAAGAGACCCAGTACTTC
CASSLRGGTRQETQYF
>few|TRBJ2-3|15|-|TRBV7-9
TGTGCCAGCAGCACCTCCGGGACTGGCACAGATACGCAGTATTTT
CASSTSGTGTDTQYF
>-|TRBJ2-3|18|TRBD2|TRBV4-1
TGCGCCAGCAGCCAGGCAGAGGCGAGCGGGGGGGCGAGAGATACGCAGTATTTT
CASSQAEASGGARDTQYF
>-|TRBJ2-7|13|-|TRBV19
TGTGCCAGTAGTCGGGTAGCCGCGGACGAGCAGTACTTC
CASSRVAADEQYF
>-|TRBJ2-7|16|TRBD2|TRBV6-4
TGTGCCAGCTATGGGAAGCTAGCGGGGGGAAAAAAGGAGCAGTACTTC
CASYGKLAGGKKEQYF
>-|TRBJ2-2|18|-|TRBV4-3
TGCGCCAGCAGCCAAAGCTCGGCGGTACAGGGACTCCCCGGGGAGCTGTTTTTT
CASSQSSAVQGLPGELFF
>-|TRBJ1-2|22|TRBD1|TRBV9
TGTGCCAGCAGCCCCCGAGACGCCACGACAGGGGGCTGGACGTTAGCTAACTATGGCTACACCTTC
CASSPRDATTGGWTLANYGYTF
>-|TRBJ1-5|13|-|TRBV5-8
TGTGCCAGCAGCCTCACTTCGGACAGAGGTGGGCATTTT
CASSLTSDRGGHF
>-|TRBJ2-7|13|-|TRBV18
TGTGCCAGCTCACCACCGGGTGCTTACGAGCAGTACTTC
CASSPPGAYEQYF